This T cell receptor (beta chain) was profiled in a study of CD8 T cells in ankylosing spondylitis. TCRdb re-derived calls from the 5' RACE reads in MiXCR, one entry per CDR3 protein. The table lists around 150,000 distinct CDR3 sequences, roughly 44% of them singletons, with about 16% in the top ten. Regarding the study as a whole: Clones that were linked to disease were CD8+ and were relatively rare in peripheral blood.

Trimming removed 6 bases from V and 4 bases from J; junction bases left unmatched: 6. The germline CDR1 and CDR2 sequences are SQVTM and ANQGSEA. The CDR3 is 15 residues long. A remark on this clonotype: Its antigen is not known.

The chain links TRBV29-1 to TRBJ2-5, with 15 bases fitting TRBD2. The receptor comes from a male donor with ankylosing spondylitis. Sequencing used synovial fluid, either unsorted or a sorted T cell fraction (not recorded which). DNA of the CDR3: TGCAGCGTCGGAGGACTAGCGGGGGGGCCAGAGACCCAGTACTTC. It specifies CSVGGLAGGPETQYF.